This entry describes one TCR beta chain. The clone's antigen remains unknown. Base-call qualities are not available, and no considerably larger clone is one nucleotide away. This sample is drawn from a study of blood T cell repertoires in COVID-19 (dated by TCRdb to 2020 to 2022). For the wider study: Samples from collaborators originated in the United States, Italy and Spain and spanned both the acute and convalescent phases of COVID-19. The material from the prospective study consisted of cDNA or gDNA derived from T cells, B-cell-depleted T cells, or PBMCs. Deeply sampled blood TCRbeta repertoires from subjects exposed to, actively infected with, or recovered from COVID-19 were included in the dataset. The repertoires were made available in a free public database intended to serve as a resource for research on the immune response to SARS-CoV-2. The samples were drawn from two sources: the first 160 participants of the ongoing ImmuneRACE study, and some 1,300 subjects contributed by 6 global collaborators. The sample metadata nearly always contained a de-identified subject ID, COVID-19 status, age in years and sex. Where available, HLA class I and class II types were obtained from metadata supplied by the sample provider rather than from assay-based typing. What the work shows at the level of the full study, not this receptor alone: How much clinical and demographic metadata was included differed by source and by participant, and the metadata was provided uncurated.

TCRbeta CDR3 regions were amplified from genomic DNA by means of the immunoSEQ Assay, a bias-controlled multiplex PCR. The original pipeline was this. Nucleated cell counts per sample were estimated from amplification of reference gene primers within the assay. Sequence reads were collapsed and filtered to measure the absolute abundance of every unique TCRbeta CDR3 rearrangement. For each sample, productive Simpson clonality was calculated as the square root of Simpson's diversity index over productive rearrangements. TCRdb took this table from immuneACCESS and kept in-frame rearrangements with V and J called. Such tables lack part of the clones; where checked against another copy, unresolved V genes explain under half of the gap, and the rest is unexplained. Clone size and V and J calls were adopted from that table, with D and trimming inferred from the DNA. In all, the sample holds hundreds of thousands of clones, and more than 80% of those were seen once. Of the sample, approximately 3% is held by the ten largest clones.

V was cut back by 2 bases and J by 4 bases, leaving a gap of 9 bases between them. Spanning cysteine to phenylalanine, the CDR3 consists of 13 amino acids. The entry retains the CDR3 DNA only, 39 bases that are in frame from base 1. Taken from the germline V gene (reference sequence), the CDR1 and CDR2 loops are SEHNR and FQNEAQ. At one collaborating source in Seattle, patients were enrolled during active infection and were followed longitudinally through the course of disease. Collaborating institutions collected whole blood in K2EDTA tubes following their own protocols. Collaborator samples were shipped for TCRbeta analysis as frozen whole blood, isolated PBMCs, or DNA extracted from either sample type.

The receptor was isolated from a woman aged 25 to 39 with COVID-19, enrolled during active disease. The receptor chain draws on TRBV7-9 and TRBJ2-7; a weak D assignment points to TRBD2 (5 bases agree). Sequencing input: peripheral blood. The CDR3: CASSLLREYEQYF. The bases read TGTGCCAGCAGCTTATTGAGGGAGTACGAGCAGTACTTC.